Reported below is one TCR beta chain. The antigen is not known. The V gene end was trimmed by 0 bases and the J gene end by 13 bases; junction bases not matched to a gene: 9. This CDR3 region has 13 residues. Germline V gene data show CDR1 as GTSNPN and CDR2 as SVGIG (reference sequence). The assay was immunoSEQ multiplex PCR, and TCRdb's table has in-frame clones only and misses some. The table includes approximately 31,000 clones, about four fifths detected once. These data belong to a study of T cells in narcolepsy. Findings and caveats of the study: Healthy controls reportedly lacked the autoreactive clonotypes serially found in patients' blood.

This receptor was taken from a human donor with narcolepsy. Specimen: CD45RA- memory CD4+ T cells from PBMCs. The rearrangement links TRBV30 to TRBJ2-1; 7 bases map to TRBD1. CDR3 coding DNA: TGTGCCTGGAGTGTACAGGGGCTCCCAATCCAGTTCTTC. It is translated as CAWSVQGLPIQFF. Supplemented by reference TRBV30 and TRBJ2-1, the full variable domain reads SQTIHQWPATLVQPVGSPLSLECTVEGTSNPNLYWYRQAAGRGLQLLFYSVGIGQISSEVPQNLSASRPQDRQFILSSKKLLLSDSGFYLCAWSVQGLPIQFFGPGTRLTVL.